Shown below are 5 T cell receptor beta chains from a single sample sequenced in a study of CD8 T cells in ankylosing spondylitis. General study points: Blood from ankylosing spondylitis patients appeared to carry a characteristic roughly eight-variant TCR beta motif.

TCRdb re-derived calls from the 5' RACE reads in MiXCR, one entry per CDR3 protein. Among 750,000 to 850,000 distinct CDR3 sequences listed, approximately 12% were seen once. The antigens these receptors bind are not known. Sample: blood, either unsorted or a sorted T cell fraction (not recorded which). The origin of the receptors is a male donor with ankylosing spondylitis.

The chain recombines TRBV5-1 with TRBJ1-2; D is unresolved. Germline values: CDR1 SGHRS, CDR2 YFSETQ. The V end lost 4 bases, the J end lost 7 bases, and 11 bases lay between the germline ends. This CDR3 has 12 residues. CDR3 amino acids: CASSPRNPGYTF. CDR3 bases: TGCGCCAGCAGCCCCAGGAATCCTGGCTACACCTTC.

This rearrangement joins TRBV5-1 to TRBJ2-7; possibly TRBD1 for D (5 bases). The CDR3 covers 14 residues. Germline V gives CDR1 SGHRS, CDR2 YFSETQ. Trimming removed 3 bases at V and 2 bases at J, with 12 bases between. CDR3 in amino acids: CASSSRATPYEQYF. The CDR3 DNA sequence: TGCGCCAGCAGCTCCAGGGCTACCCCCTACGAGCAGTACTTC.

This clonotype occurred a few times. The chain is built from TRBV5-1 and TRBJ2-7; TRBD1 might be the D (6 bases). The CDR3 extends over 15 amino acids. The V gene's germline CDR1 is SGHRS and CDR2 YFSETQ. Trimming took off 4 bases at V and 2 bases at J, with 16 bases between the two ends. Here the CDR3 DNA reads TGCGCCAGCAGCCCCGGACGGACAGCAACCTACGAGCAGTACTTC. Amino acid sequence: CASSPGRTATYEQYF.

The chain recombines TRBV18 with TRBJ1-2; D not resolved. The CDR3 is 13 residues long. The V end lost 0 bases, the J end lost 5 bases, and 7 bases lay between the germline ends. CDR1 is KGHSH, CDR2 LQKENI, per germline. The CDR3 region has the DNA TGTGCCAGCTCACCACCAGGGAGATATGGCTACACCTTC. Translated, it gives CASSPPGRYGYTF.

This clonotype was observed at least ten times. The chain has TRBV6-2 or TRBV6-3 and TRBJ2-7; TRBD1 agrees at 7 bases. Trimming took 4 bases from V and 0 from J; bases not matched to a gene: 6. The CDR3 runs 15 residues. Germline V gene sequence: CDR1 MNHEY, CDR2 SVGEGT. The chain's CDR3 is CASSSDRVDSYEQYF. The CDR3 bases are TGTGCCAGCAGTTCCGACAGGGTAGACTCCTACGAGCAGTACTTC.